This T cell receptor (beta chain) derives from a study of cytomegalovirus exposure and HLA in healthy donors. This CDR3 is built from 15 residues. Looked up from germline, CDR1 is GTSNPN and CDR2 is SVGIG (reference sequence). The ends lost 3 bases at V and 4 bases at J; junction bases unmatched: 11. Method: immunoSEQ multiplex PCR; TCRdb's copy keeps in-frame clones and lacks some. The table records 65,000 to 75,000 clones, around 93% of them present only once. The donors formed part of the approximately 120-subject validation cohort, distinct from the roughly 630-subject first cohort. V is TRBV30 and J is TRBJ1-2, with TRBD1 identical over 7 bases. The sample was PBMCs. The receptor's source is a man younger than 30 in good health and CMV-seropositive. CDR3 sequence reads: CAWRDWDSERYGYTF. CDR3 coding DNA: TGTGCCTGGAGGGACTGGGACAGCGAACGCTATGGCTACACCTTC.